This passage covers 32 T cell receptor beta chains from one sample sequenced in a study of cytomegalovirus exposure and HLA in healthy donors. The primer mix had 60 Vbeta and 13 Jbeta primers. Sequencing used immunoSEQ multiplex PCR; TCRdb keeps in-frame clones, though not all of them. This sample has approximately 81,000 clones, with approximately 88% found just once. The sequenced sample was PBMCs. The receptors here all came from a woman between 50 and 59 years old in good health and CMV-seronegative.

Comments on this clone: Other DNA sequences in the sample encode the same CDR3. V is TRBV6-1 and J is TRBJ2-7, with TRBD2 matching over 7 bases. Trimming took 5 bases from V and 3 from J; bases not matched to a gene: 7. The CDR3 length is 14 residues. Per the germline V gene, CDR1 is MNHNS and CDR2 is SASEGT. Here the CDR3 DNA reads TGTGCCAGCAGTTCGGCCGGGACTAACTACGAGCAGTACTTC. Its translation is CASSSAGTNYEQYF.

This clone appeared a single time. The chain uses TRBV30 and TRBJ1-1, with D maybe TRBD1 (5 bases). CDR3 length equals 13 residues. CDR1 is GTSNPN, CDR2 SVGIG, per germline (reference sequence). V was trimmed by 8 bases and J by 4 bases, leaving 17 bases between them. CDR3 protein: CAGHARRGTEAFF. The CDR3 nucleotides read TGTGCCGGCCACGCACGAAGGGGCACTGAAGCTTTCTTT.

The chain links TRBV28 to TRBJ1-5; 7 bases line up with TRBD1. The CDR3 spans 14 residues. CDR1 is MDHEN and CDR2 is SYDVKM in the germline V gene. The trim removed 5 bases at V and 9 bases at J, leaving 10 bases unmatched. CDR3 DNA sequence: TGTGCCAGCAGTCCGACAGGGCTTAACCGGCCCCAGCATTTT. It translates to CASSPTGLNRPQHF. Combining the CDR3 with reference TRBV28 and TRBJ1-5 gives the whole variable domain DVKVTQSSRYLVKRTGEKVFLECVQDMDHENMFWYRQDPGLGLRLIYFSYDVKMKEKGDIPEGYSVSREKKERFSLILESASTNQTSMYLCASSPTGLNRPQHFGDGTRLSIL.

The chain joins TRBV4-1 to TRBJ1-1, with D tentatively TRBD1 (5 bases). This CDR3 has 17 amino acids. CDR1 MGHRA and CDR2 YSYEKL come from the germline V gene. V was pared by 0 bases and J by 1 base, with 15 bases between. CDR3 residues: CASSQDRGGRWNTEAFF. The DNA for the CDR3 is TGCGCCAGCAGCCAAGATAGGGGAGGGCGGTGGAACACTGAAGCTTTCTTT.

The chain employs TRBV5-6 and TRBJ2-1; D possibly corresponds to TRBD1 (8 bases). The CDR3 contains 15 residues. Germline-derived CDR1 and CDR2 are SGHDT and YYEEEE. V was cut by 4 bases and J by 2 bases, with 13 bases left in between. In DNA, the CDR3 is TGTGCCAGCAGCATACAGGGGGGGCCCTACAATGAGCAGTTCTTC. It codes for CASSIQGGPYNEQFF.

The V and J genes are TRBV18 and TRBJ2-5; tentative D call: TRBD2 (5 bases). Trimming took 1 base from V and 7 from J, leaving 25 bases between them. The germline gives CDR1 KGHSH, CDR2 LQKENI. CDR3 length: 18 amino acids. CDR3 in DNA: TGTGCCAGCTCACCACTATACTCCCGGCCCCCGGTCGAGGGGACCCAGTACTTC. It specifies CASSPLYSRPPVEGTQYF.

The chain employs TRBV4-2 and TRBJ1-1, with 9 bases fitting TRBD1. Germline V gives CDR1 LGHNA, CDR2 YNFKEQ. There are 15 residues in the CDR3. The ends lost 1 base at V and 4 bases at J; junction bases unmatched: 4. This CDR3 reads CASSQGTGVSTEAFF. The CDR3 DNA reads TGTGCCAGCAGCCAAGGGACAGGGGTGTCCACTGAAGCTTTCTTT.

The CDR3 protein is CASSLGQGSRYGYTF. The CDR3 region has the DNA TGTGCCAGCAGCTTAGGCCAGGGAAGCCGCTATGGCTACACCTTC. The chain links TRBV7-2 to TRBJ1-2, with D possibly being TRBD1 (5 bases). This CDR3 has 15 residues. Per germline, CDR1 SGHTA and CDR2 FQGNSA. With 1 base removed from V and 4 bases from J, the gap between germline ends came to 13 bases.

In its sample, this clone was seen once. This rearrangement joins TRBV5-8 to TRBJ1-1; a possible D gene is TRBD1 (5 bases). The CDR3 contains 12 residues. V lost 4 bases, J lost 6 bases, and 10 bases lay in between. Germline CDR1 SGHTS, CDR2 YDEGEE. The CDR3 nucleotides are TGTGCCAGCAGCCGTACAGGTCCTGAAGCTTTCTTT. Protein product: CASSRTGPEAFF. The entire variable domain, with the rest obtained from reference TRBV5-8 and TRBJ1-1, is as follows: EAGVTQSPTHLIKTRGQQATLRCSPISGHTSVYWYQQALGLGLQFLLWYDEGEERNRGNFPPRFSGRQFPNYSSELNVNALELEDSALYLCASSRTGPEAFFGQGTRLTVV.

The genes are TRBV5-4 and TRBJ1-2, with D perhaps matching TRBD1 (5 bases). Germline CDR1 and CDR2: SGHNT and YYREEE (reference sequence). The V and J ends lost 6 bases and 5 bases respectively, with 17 bases between them. This CDR3 contains 14 residues. The CDR3 loop is CASTLGASGYGYTF. Here the CDR3 DNA reads TGTGCCAGCACCCTAGGGGCTTCTGGATATGGCTACACCTTC.

The V gene is TRBV27, the J gene TRBJ1-1; D uncertain. CDR1 is MNHEY, CDR2 SMNVEV, per germline (reference sequence). The CDR3 runs 13 residues. The V and J ends lost 10 bases and 1 base respectively, with 13 bases between them. The CDR3 reads CATQYMWNTEAFF. The CDR3, as DNA: TGTGCCACCCAGTACATGTGGAACACTGAAGCTTTCTTT.

The chain employs TRBV7-9 and TRBJ1-2, with 7 bases aligning to TRBD1. The germline gives CDR1 SEHNR, CDR2 FQNEAQ (reference sequence). The CDR3 is made up of 15 amino acids. With 5 bases clipped from V and 5 bases from J, the junction kept 11 bases outside the gene matches. The CDR3 DNA reads TGTGCCAGCAGCGAAGGTTCCGGGACAGCTTATGGCTACACCTTC. Its protein is CASSEGSGTAYGYTF.

This clone turned up a few times. J is TRBJ2-3 and V is TRBV7-9; 10 bases are a match to TRBD1. CDR3 length equals 16 residues. Unmatched junction bases numbered 7, after V lost 4 bases and J lost 3 bases. Germline-derived CDR1 and CDR2 are SEHNR and FQNEAQ (reference sequence). In nucleotides, the CDR3 is TGTGCCAGCAGCTCTCAACCGGGACAGGGGACAGATACGCAGTATTTT. Its protein product is CASSSQPGQGTDTQYF. Using reference TRBV7-9 and TRBJ2-3 for the parts outside the CDR3, the full variable domain is DTGVSQNPRHKITKRGQNVTFRCDPISEHNRLYWYRQTLGQGPEFLTYFQNEAQLEKSRLLSDRFSAERPKGSFSTLEIQRTEQGDSAMYLCASSSQPGQGTDTQYFGPGTRLTVL.

This chain's CDR3 is CASSLAGTSYEQYF. CDR3 nucleotides: TGTGCCAGCAGTTTAGCGGGAACTTCCTACGAGCAGTACTTC. The chain combines TRBV27 with TRBJ2-7; the D gene is possibly TRBD2 (6 bases). The CDR3 is 14 amino acids. Per germline, CDR1 MNHEY and CDR2 SMNVEV (reference sequence). V gave up 2 bases and J gave up 1 base, with 9 bases separating them.

A few counts support this clone. The chain recombines TRBV6-5 with TRBJ1-2; 7 positions agree with TRBD1. There are 15 residues in the CDR3. The J segment lost 3 bases and the V segment lost 2 bases, leaving 6 bases of the junction unmatched. Germline V gives CDR1 MNHEY, CDR2 SVGAGI. The CDR3 DNA follows: TGTGCCAGCAGTTACCAAAGTGACAGGGACTATGGCTACACCTTC. Protein: CASSYQSDRDYGYTF.

The V and J genes are TRBV5-1 and TRBJ1-5, with 9 bases identical to TRBD1. This CDR3 spans 15 amino acids. Trimming took 4 bases from V and 4 from J; bases not matched to a gene: 6. The germline V gene has CDR1 SGHRS and CDR2 YFSETQ. CDR3 in amino acids: CASSVDGQGNQPQHF. CDR3 nucleotides: TGCGCCAGCAGCGTGGACGGACAGGGGAATCAGCCCCAGCATTTT.

V gene TRBV10-3 combines with J gene TRBJ2-3; no definite D call. Trimming took 3 bases from V and 2 from J, leaving 15 bases between them. The germline V gene has CDR1 ENHRY and CDR2 SYGVKD. The CDR3 contains 16 residues. The CDR3 loop reads CAISDLQTTFTDTQYF. In DNA, the CDR3 is TGTGCCATCAGTGATCTCCAGACAACTTTCACAGATACGCAGTATTTT.

The chain carries TRBV7-9 and TRBJ2-1; 10 nucleotides match TRBD1. Looked up from germline, CDR1 is SEHNR and CDR2 is FQNEAQ (reference sequence). This CDR3 region has 16 residues. Trimming cost V 5 bases and J 4 bases; bases outside gene matches: 8. This CDR3 is CASSPGTGAFYNEQFF. DNA of the CDR3: TGTGCCAGCAGCCCCGGGACAGGGGCGTTTTACAATGAGCAGTTCTTC. The full variable domain, with the rest looked up from reference TRBV7-9 and TRBJ2-1, is DTGVSQNPRHKITKRGQNVTFRCDPISEHNRLYWYRQTLGQGPEFLTYFQNEAQLEKSRLLSDRFSAERPKGSFSTLEIQRTEQGDSAMYLCASSPGTGAFYNEQFFGPGTRLTVL.

The chain uses TRBV4-1 and TRBJ2-5, with 9 bases identical to TRBD1. Germline V CDR1 and CDR2: MGHRA, YSYEKL. Trimming at V came to 2 bases and at J to 4 bases, leaving 5 bases not matched to a gene. The CDR3 consists of 15 residues. DNA for the CDR3: TGCGCCAGCAGCCAACCGGGACAGGGAAGAGAGACCCAGTACTTC. This codes for CASSQPGQGRETQYF.

The chain carries TRBV2 and TRBJ2-1; D may be TRBD1 (5 bases). This CDR3 contains 14 residues. Trimming took off 2 bases at V and 3 bases at J, with 8 bases between the two ends. Germline V CDR1 and CDR2: SNHLY, FYNNEI. As DNA, the CDR3 is TGTGCCAGCAGTGAACAGGGTTACTACAATGAGCAGTTCTTC. It encodes CASSEQGYYNEQFF. The full variable domain, with the rest looked up from reference TRBV2 and TRBJ2-1, is EPEVTQTPSHQVTQMGQEVILRCVPISNHLYFYWYRQILGQKVEFLVSFYNNEISEKSEIFDDQFSVERPDGSNFTLKIRSTKLEDSAMYFCASSEQGYYNEQFFGPGTRLTVL.

This clone was seen just once. This chain links TRBV7-6 with TRBJ2-1, with D hard to call. The germline CDR1 and CDR2 sequences are SGHVS and FNYEAQ. Deletions cut 4 bases from V and 0 bases from J, with 10 bases between. There are 15 residues in the CDR3. This CDR3 is CASSSITSSYNEQFF. As DNA, the CDR3 is TGTGCCAGCAGCTCCATCACGAGCTCCTACAATGAGCAGTTCTTC.

V gene TRBV6-1 combines with J gene TRBJ1-6; no reliable D call. The CDR3 is 13 residues long. The germline V gene has CDR1 MNHNS and CDR2 SASEGT. V lost 7 bases to trimming and J lost 7 bases, with 11 bases between them. This CDR3 is CASIQSRNSPLHF. In DNA form, the CDR3 reads TGTGCCAGCATCCAGTCTAGGAATTCACCCCTCCACTTT.

The rearrangement uses TRBV7-9 and TRBJ2-1, with a weak D call TRBD1 (5 bases). The length of the CDR3 is 14 residues. V was cut by 2 bases and J by 9 bases, with 14 bases left in between. CDR1 and CDR2 (germline): SEHNR, FQNEAQ (reference sequence). The CDR3 DNA reads TGTGCCAGCAGCTTACCAGCAGGGATCGGTGAGCAGTTCTTC. This sequence encodes CASSLPAGIGEQFF.

The chain links TRBV7-9 to TRBJ2-1; 7 nucleotides align to TRBD2. Per the germline V gene, CDR1 is SEHNR and CDR2 is FQNEAQ (reference sequence). With V trimmed by 6 bases and J by 5 bases, 7 bases remained unmatched. The CDR3 runs 14 residues. This CDR3 reads CASRSGLHHNEQFF. The CDR3 DNA reads TGTGCCAGCAGGTCGGGACTACATCACAATGAGCAGTTCTTC.

The sample holds one count of this clone. J is TRBJ1-2 and V is TRBV9, with D perhaps TRBD1 (5 bases). The CDR3 contains 13 residues. Germline loops: CDR1 SGDLS, CDR2 YYNGEE. V lost 4 bases to trimming and J lost 8 bases, with 15 bases between them. The CDR3 spells CASSLAVGRGYTF. In DNA, the CDR3 is TGTGCCAGCAGCTTAGCGGTGGGGCGAGGCTACACCTTC.

V usage is TRBV1 and J usage is TRBJ1-2; TRBD1, the table's D call, was not compared with the DNA. TRBV1 is deemed a pseudogene. The CDR3 length is 15 residues. The CDR3 DNA reads TGCACCAGCAGCCAAGATCGAGCAGGGGCGCGCGGCTACACCTTC. It encodes CTSSQDRAGARGYTF.

The chain links TRBV7-2 to TRBJ2-5; TRBD2 matches 10 bases. This CDR3 is built from 15 residues. V lost 7 bases, J lost 5 bases, and 10 bases stayed unmatched. Germline V CDR1 and CDR2: SGHTA, FQGNSA. CDR3 protein: CASTSRSGGAETQYF. In nucleotides, the CDR3 is TGTGCCAGCACCTCTCGAAGCGGGGGGGCGGAGACCCAGTACTTC.

The rearrangement links TRBV9 to TRBJ1-3; the match to TRBD1 covers 7 bases. Germline lookup yields CDR1 SGDLS and CDR2 YYNGEE. After removal of 5 bases from V and 0 bases from J, the junction contained 5 bases not matched to a gene. The CDR3 runs to 15 residues. The CDR3 coding sequence is TGTGCCAGCAGTCGGGACAGCGGCTCTGGAAACACCATATATTTT. This sequence encodes CASSRDSGSGNTIYF.

The rearrangement joins TRBV27 to TRBJ1-4; 7 bases line up with TRBD1. Germline V lookup: CDR1 MNHEY, CDR2 SMNVEV (reference sequence). The length of the CDR3 is 16 residues. Germline trimming cut 5 bases from V and 1 base from J; bases unmatched to any gene: 7. CDR3 sequence: CASSGATGITNEKLFF. The DNA for the CDR3 is TGTGCCAGCAGTGGGGCGACAGGGATAACTAATGAAAAACTGTTTTTT.

V usage is TRBV19 and J usage is TRBJ1-5; 9 nucleotides match TRBD1. The V gene's germline CDR1 is LNHDA and CDR2 SQIVND (reference sequence). Trimming removed 7 bases from V and 1 base from J; junction bases left unmatched: 11. CDR3 length: 17 residues. The CDR3, as DNA: TGTGCCAGTACCTCCGTCGGGACAGGGTACAGCAATCAGCCCCAGCATTTT. Encoded protein: CASTSVGTGYSNQPQHF.

The V and J genes are TRBV19 and TRBJ1-1; D is perhaps TRBD1 (5 bases). Deletions cut 5 bases from V and 3 bases from J, with 19 bases between. CDR3 length equals 16 residues. Germline V gene sequence: CDR1 LNHDA, CDR2 SQIVND (reference sequence). The CDR3 DNA reads TGTGCCAGTAGTCAGGGTGAGGCGGGGGTCTACACTGAAGCTTTCTTT. Residues: CASSQGEAGVYTEAFF.

The chain uses TRBV28 and TRBJ1-5; possible D gene TRBD1, 6 bases. V was pared by 6 bases and J by 4 bases, with 13 bases between. Germline CDR1 reads MDHEN; CDR2 reads SYDVKM. The CDR3 loop spans 14 amino acids. The CDR3 sequence is CASRSRTVNQPQHF. In DNA form, the CDR3 reads TGTGCCAGCAGGAGTAGGACAGTAAATCAGCCCCAGCATTTT.